The next 24 T cell receptor beta chains were all read from a single sample in a study of CD8+CD57+ T cells in acquired aplastic anemia. Investigators profiled TCR beta VDJ and CDR3 from genomic DNA template. From the reads, TCRdb called clonotypes with MiXCR, one entry per CDR3 protein. The table includes some 130,000 distinct CDR3 sequences, about 48% detected once. The source material was sorted CD4+, CD8+, or CD8+CD57+ T cells (not recorded which) from PBMCs. Receptors were obtained from a human donor in good health, serving as a control.

This clonotype was observed at least ten times. The V call is TRBV4-3, the J call TRBJ2-6; no definite D call. This CDR3 spans 15 amino acids. The V gene's germline CDR1 is LGHNA and CDR2 YSLEER. V lost 2 bases to trimming and J lost 2 bases, with 7 bases between them. DNA of the CDR3: TGCGCCAGCAGCCAATTCCAAGCTGGGGCCAACGTCCTGACTTTC. Translating gives CASSQFQAGANVLTF.

The V call is TRBV11-2, the J call TRBJ2-5; 13 nucleotides align to TRBD2. The CDR3 spans 17 residues. Germline CDR1 reads SGHAT; CDR2 reads FQNNGV. The V segment lost 1 base and the J segment 5 bases; nucleotides outside the gene matches: 7. The CDR3 sequence is CASSLGATSGGAETQYF. The CDR3 DNA is TGTGCCAGCAGCTTAGGGGCAACTAGCGGGGGGGCGGAGACCCAGTACTTC.

This clonotype has ten or more counts. The chain joins TRBV24-1 to TRBJ2-1, with TRBD1 matching over 7 bases. Trimming removed 6 bases from V and 3 bases from J; junction bases left unmatched: 10. Germline CDR1 reads KGHDR; CDR2 reads SFDVKD. There are 16 residues in the CDR3. The chain's CDR3 is CATSQTGQSFYNEQFF. As DNA, the CDR3 is TGTGCCACCAGTCAGACAGGGCAAAGCTTCTACAATGAGCAGTTCTTC.

The rearrangement links TRBV6-1 to TRBJ2-2; 8 positions match TRBD2. There are 15 residues in the CDR3. V was pared by 7 bases and J by 6 bases, with 10 bases of the junction left unmatched. Germline assignment: CDR1 MNHNS and CDR2 SASEGT. CDR3 nucleotides: TGTGCCAGCACCTCCCGACGGGGGGGAGCCGGGGAGCTGTTTTTT. It codes for CASTSRRGGAGELFF.

A single count supports this clonotype. This sequence joins TRBV2 and TRBJ2-6; the match to TRBD1 covers 8 bases. The CDR3 length is 16 residues. Losses at the gene ends were 7 bases for V and 0 bases for J; bases not matched to a gene: 5. Germline V lookup: CDR1 SNHLY, CDR2 FYNNEI. The CDR3 nucleotides read TGTGCCAGCACGGGACAGGCCAGCTCTGGGGCCAACGTCCTGACTTTC. This encodes CASTGQASSGANVLTF.

This clonotype has at least ten counts. J is TRBJ2-3 and V is TRBV20-1; perhaps TRBD1 as D (6 bases). V lost 3 bases to trimming and J lost 2 bases, with 12 bases between them. Germline loops: CDR1 DFQATT, CDR2 SNEGSKA (reference sequence). The CDR3 has 14 amino acids. CDR3 DNA sequence: TGCAGTGCTAGTAGTACAGGGTACACAGATACGCAGTATTTT. As protein: CSASSTGYTDTQYF.

This clonotype was detected many times. The chain combines TRBV20-1 with TRBJ1-6; maybe TRBD1 (6 bases). CDR1 is DFQATT and CDR2 is SNEGSKA in the germline V gene (reference sequence). V gave up 0 bases and J gave up 9 bases, with 15 bases separating them. The CDR3 spans 15 residues. CDR3 nucleotide sequence: TGCAGTGCTAGAGATGGTCAGGGGTGGGGTTCACCCCTCCACTTT. Amino acid sequence: CSARDGQGWGSPLHF.

A few counts support this clonotype. The chain couples TRBV15 to TRBJ1-5; possible D gene TRBD1, 5 bases. The CDR3 is 13 residues long. Germline CDR1 reads LNHNV; CDR2 reads YYDKDF (reference sequence). The V and J ends lost 4 bases and 5 bases respectively, with 9 bases between them. The CDR3 sequence is CATSTRGDQPQHF. The DNA of the CDR3 is TGTGCCACCAGCACACGGGGGGATCAGCCCCAGCATTTT.

This clonotype has a count of ten or more. The J gene is TRBJ2-2, the V gene TRBV7-9, with TRBD2 identical over 11 bases. This CDR3 has 18 residues. The V gene's germline CDR1 is SEHNR and CDR2 FQNEAQ (reference sequence). V shed 5 bases, J shed 4 bases, and the junction held 12 bases outside the gene matches. The CDR3 DNA reads as TGTGCCAGCAGCGGGGGCCTAGCGGGGGGCCCGAGCACCGGGGAGCTGTTTTTT. It encodes CASSGGLAGGPSTGELFF.

This clonotype was observed a few times. A much more abundant neighbour one base away suggests this may be a read error. This chain links TRBV5-6 with TRBJ1-1; tentatively, D is TRBD1 (5 bases). This CDR3 spans 14 amino acids. Trimming cost V 6 bases and J 1 base, with 13 bases left between them. Germline V gene lookup returns CDR1 SGHDT and CDR2 YYEEEE. The CDR3 protein is CASNFPTGNTEAFF. Here the CDR3 DNA reads TGTGCCAGCAACTTTCCAACAGGGAACACTGAAGCTTTCTTT.

This clonotype was seen just once. The chain couples TRBV19 to TRBJ2-7, with TRBD1 as a possible D gene (6 bases). Per the germline V gene, CDR1 is LNHDA and CDR2 is SQIVND (reference sequence). The CDR3 runs 13 residues. V was cut by 3 bases and J by 7 bases, with 13 bases left in between. The CDR3 sequence is CASSIPGVVEQYF. The CDR3 DNA reads as TGTGCCAGTAGTATCCCAGGGGTGGTGGAGCAGTACTTC. Complete variable domain (other parts from reference TRBV19 and TRBJ2-7): DGGITQSPKYLFRKEGQNVTLSCEQNLNHDAMYWYRQDPGQGLRLIYYSQIVNDFQKGDIAEGYSVSREKKESFPLTVTSAQKNPTAFYLCASSIPGVVEQYFGPGTRLTVT.

The genes are TRBV7-3 and TRBJ1-2; the match to TRBD1 covers 9 bases. The ends lost 5 bases at V and 8 bases at J; junction bases unmatched: 12. Per the germline V gene, CDR1 is SGHTA and CDR2 is FQGTGA. CDR3 length equals 15 residues. The CDR3 coding sequence is TGTGCCAGCAGCGATGGTTTACAGGGGGCGAAGGGCTACACCTTC. As protein: CASSDGLQGAKGYTF.

In its sample, this clonotype was seen a few times. This chain connects TRBV18 to TRBJ1-1, with 8 bases lining up with TRBD1. The CDR3 length is 16 residues. Per germline, CDR1 KGHSH and CDR2 LQKENI. V lost 4 bases, J lost 6 bases, and 13 bases stayed unmatched. CDR3 region: CASSLQGAQGTPEAFF. The DNA of the CDR3 is TGTGCCAGCTCACTCCAGGGGGCGCAGGGTACCCCTGAAGCTTTCTTT.

This chain's CDR3 is CASKELAGDWQETQYF. The CDR3 DNA sequence: TGTGCCAGCAAGGAACTAGCGGGGGATTGGCAAGAGACCCAGTACTTC. J is TRBJ2-5 and V is TRBV2; 11 positions agree with TRBD2. Germline V gene sequence: CDR1 SNHLY, CDR2 FYNNEI. This CDR3 region has 16 residues. Trimming cost V 7 bases and J 2 bases; bases outside gene matches: 9.

This clonotype appeared once. The chain recombines TRBV29-1 with TRBJ1-5, with D hard to call. V was pared by 4 bases and J by 2 bases, with 9 bases between. Germline V gives CDR1 SQVTM, CDR2 ANQGSEA. This CDR3 region has 13 residues. The chain's CDR3 is CSVVTDGNQPQHF. CDR3 coding DNA: TGCAGCGTTGTCACAGACGGCAATCAGCCCCAGCATTTT.

CDR3 DNA: TGCGCCAGCAGTGAGGGAAGACAGGGGCGGACTGAAGCTTTCTTT. Protein: CASSEGRQGRTEAFF. The chain uses TRBV10-1 and TRBJ1-1, with 8 bases lining up with TRBD1. CDR1 and CDR2 (germline): WNHNN, SYGVQD (reference sequence). The CDR3 loop spans 15 amino acids. After removal of 2 bases from V and 5 bases from J, the junction contained 7 bases not matched to a gene.

The J gene is TRBJ2-7, the V gene TRBV2, with TRBD1 matching over 7 bases. The germline CDR1 and CDR2 sequences are SNHLY and FYNNEI. V lost 6 bases, J lost 2 bases, and 13 bases stayed unmatched. The CDR3 is 16 amino acids. The chain's CDR3 is CASSDRTTGRTYEQYF. CDR3 bases: TGTGCCAGCAGCGACCGGACGACAGGGAGAACCTACGAGCAGTACTTC.

The table lists this clonotype with many counts. The V gene is TRBV10-3, the J gene TRBJ1-2, with D maybe TRBD1 (5 bases). This CDR3 has 15 residues. The V gene lost 2 bases and the J gene lost 8 bases, with 18 bases spanning the gap. Germline V gene lookup returns CDR1 ENHRY and CDR2 SYGVKD. For the CDR3, the DNA is TGTGCCATCAGTGAGCCCATGGGGGGGGATACCGGCTACACCTTC. As protein: CAISEPMGGDTGYTF.

This clonotype was detected many times. The chain links TRBV7-2 to TRBJ1-5, with D uncertain. Trimming took 2 bases from V and 1 from J, leaving 6 bases between them. The CDR3 extends over 14 amino acids. The germline V gene has CDR1 SGHTA and CDR2 FQGNSA. The CDR3 spells CASSLYGSNQPQHF. For the CDR3, the DNA is TGTGCCAGCAGCTTATACGGAAGCAATCAGCCCCAGCATTTT.

The genes are TRBV29-1 and TRBJ1-2; D gene unclear. The CDR3 is made up of 11 amino acids. Between the trimmed V and J ends, which lost 0 bases and 2 bases, there was a span of 1 base. Germline CDR1 SQVTM, CDR2 ANQGSEA. The CDR3 reads CSVEDNYGYTF. CDR3 coding DNA: TGCAGCGTTGAAGACAACTATGGCTACACCTTC.

This clonotype came up many times. V gene TRBV6-5 combines with J gene TRBJ1-2; the D is unclear. The CDR3 length is 16 residues. Germline lookup yields CDR1 MNHEY and CDR2 SVGAGI. The V and J ends lost 0 bases and 0 bases respectively, with 11 bases between them. The CDR3 region is CASSYSYSQANYGYTF. For the CDR3, the DNA is TGTGCCAGCAGTTACTCGTACAGCCAAGCTAACTATGGCTACACCTTC.

This clonotype was observed many times. The CDR3 protein is CASSYPTGMHGYTF. The CDR3 nucleotides are TGTGCCAGCAGTTACCCCACAGGGATGCATGGCTACACCTTC. The J gene is TRBJ1-2, the V gene TRBV6-5, with D perhaps TRBD1 (6 bases). The CDR3 is made up of 14 amino acids. The V end lost 2 bases, the J end lost 6 bases, and 13 bases lay between the germline ends. The germline V gene has CDR1 MNHEY and CDR2 SVGAGI.

Only a few counts were recorded for this clonotype. The gene calls are TRBV15 and TRBJ1-2, with 8 nucleotides matching TRBD1. CDR3 size: 15 residues. Trimming took 2 bases from V and 8 from J; bases not matched to a gene: 10. CDR1 is LNHNV and CDR2 is YYDKDF in the germline V gene (reference sequence). In DNA, the CDR3 is TGTGCCACCAGCAGACCTGGACAGGGTTGGGGAGGCTACACCTTC. Amino acids: CATSRPGQGWGGYTF.

This clonotype was recorded many times. The rearrangement uses TRBV7-9 and TRBJ1-2, with 8 bases lining up with TRBD1. CDR1 and CDR2 from the germline V gene are SEHNR and FQNEAQ (reference sequence). The CDR3 is 12 residues long. Losses at the gene ends were 8 bases for V and 6 bases for J; bases not matched to a gene: 5. The CDR3 DNA follows: TGTGCCAGCCAAGGGACAGGCGATGGCTACACCTTC. It specifies CASQGTGDGYTF. Together with reference TRBV7-9 and TRBJ1-2, the CDR3 gives the full variable domain: DTGVSQNPRHKITKRGQNVTFRCDPISEHNRLYWYRQTLGQGPEFLTYFQNEAQLEKSRLLSDRFSAERPKGSFSTLEIQRTEQGDSAMYLCASQGTGDGYTFGSGTRLTVV.